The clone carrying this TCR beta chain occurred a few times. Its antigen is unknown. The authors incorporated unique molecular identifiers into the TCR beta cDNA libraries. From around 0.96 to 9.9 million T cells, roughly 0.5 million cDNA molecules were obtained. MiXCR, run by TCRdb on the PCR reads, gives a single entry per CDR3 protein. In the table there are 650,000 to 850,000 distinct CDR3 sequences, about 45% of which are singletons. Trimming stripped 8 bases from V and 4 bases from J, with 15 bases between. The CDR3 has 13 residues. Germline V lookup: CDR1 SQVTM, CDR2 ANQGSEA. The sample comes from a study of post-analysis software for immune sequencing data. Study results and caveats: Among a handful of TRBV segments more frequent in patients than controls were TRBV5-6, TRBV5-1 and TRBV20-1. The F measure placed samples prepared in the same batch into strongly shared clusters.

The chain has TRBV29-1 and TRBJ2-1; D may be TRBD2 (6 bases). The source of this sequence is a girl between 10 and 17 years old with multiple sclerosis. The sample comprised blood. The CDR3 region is CSSRFGGYNEQFF. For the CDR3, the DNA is TGCAGCTCCCGATTTGGGGGGTACAATGAGCAGTTCTTC.